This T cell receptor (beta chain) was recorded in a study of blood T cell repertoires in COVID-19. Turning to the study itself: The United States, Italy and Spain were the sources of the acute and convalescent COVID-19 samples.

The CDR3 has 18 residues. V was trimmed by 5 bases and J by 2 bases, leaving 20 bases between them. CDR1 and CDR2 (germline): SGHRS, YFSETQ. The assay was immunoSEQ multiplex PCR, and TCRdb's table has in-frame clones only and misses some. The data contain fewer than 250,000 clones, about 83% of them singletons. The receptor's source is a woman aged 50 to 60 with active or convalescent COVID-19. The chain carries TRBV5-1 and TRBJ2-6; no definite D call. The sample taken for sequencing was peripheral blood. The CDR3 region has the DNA TGCGCCAGCAGTGTGCGACCCCGCGGTTTGGCTGGGGCCAACGTCCTGACTTTC. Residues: CASSVRPRGLAGANVLTF.